This TCR beta chain originates from a study of CD8 T cells in ankylosing spondylitis. Germline V gives CDR1 SGHNT, CDR2 YENEEA. The CDR3 length is 14 residues. Between the trimmed V and J ends, which lost 3 bases and 6 bases, there was a span of 11 bases. TCRdb reprocessed the 5' RACE reads with MiXCR, giving one entry per CDR3 protein. The top ten hold 25% to 30% of the sample, which has about 27,000 distinct CDR3 sequences, roughly 7.9% seen once. Findings and caveats of the study: A TCR beta motif made of several highly homologous variants seemed typical of ankylosing spondylitis blood. Reports say disease-linked clones showed up significantly more in matched ankylosing spondylitis synovial fluid. CD8+ cells made up the disease-linked clones, which were relatively rare in peripheral blood. Some motif variants were previously reported in reactive arthritis synovial fluid and blood.

In regard to this clonotype: Its antigen remains unidentified.

The specimen was blood. The rearrangement joins TRBV11-3 to TRBJ2-2, with D possibly TRBD2 on 6 matching bases. This TCR derives from a male donor with ankylosing spondylitis or in good health (not recorded which). The CDR3 DNA is TGTGCCAGCAGCTTGAGGACTATCGCCGGGGAGCTGTTTTTT. Protein sequence: CASSLRTIAGELFF.